This entry features one T cell receptor beta chain sequence. This clonotype has more than one count but fewer than ten. There is no known antigen for this receptor. No much larger clone exists at a distance of one base, and base qualities are not known. A case-control design nested within a healthcare worker cohort in London, UK, was used, with weekly nasopharyngeal swab PCR tests and blood sampling performed. Healthcare workers were enrolled in the week of the UK lockdown, from 23 to 31 March 2020, and were followed every week for up to roughly 15 weeks. This specimen belongs to a study of early T cells in non-severe SARS-CoV-2 infection (dated by TCRdb to about 2021). Turning to the overall study: Because TCR sequencing was done on bulk RNA from unsorted whole blood, the alpha and beta chains could not be paired. Overall study results and their limits: VDJdb matching was skewed toward anti-spike CD8 responses, so virus-specific expansions were likely underestimated and private and CD4 specificities were missed.

Trimming at the junction amounts to 4 bases on V and 3 bases on J, and the germline ends lie 13 bases apart. The CDR3 covers 13 residues, taking in both the cysteine and the phenylalanine. The kept DNA is CDR3 alone, 39 bases in frame from the first base. CDR1 and CDR2 are read off the germline V gene (reference sequence) as DFQATT and SNEGSKA. The receptor library was made with 5' RACE. The instrument given in TCRdb is NextSeq 500. Unique molecular identifiers were attached to individual cDNA molecules in the TCR library protocol so that sequencing error and PCR bias could be corrected. Both TCR alpha and beta chains were sequenced, and tight co-correlation was observed between alpha and beta sequence abundances in each sample. On the authors' methods: Decombinator V4 was used to perform V gene, J gene and CDR3 annotation of TCR sequences. Expanded TCRs were defined as changing significantly between any two time points under a Poisson model with p below 0.0001. TCR abundances were normalised to the total number of TCRs sequenced in each sample and reported as counts per million. MAIT TCRs were defined by TRAV1-2 paired with TRAJ12, TRAJ20 or TRAJ33, and iNKT TCRs by TRAV10 paired with TRAJ18. A search of VDJdb, accessed on 1 November 2021, was run for TCRs annotated to CMV, EBV and SARS-CoV-2, with TCRs annotated for multiple antigens excluded. The public reads were reprocessed in TCRdb via fastp at Q25 and MiXCR, keeping in-frame beta chains. Rows with one shared CDR3 protein collapse into an entry with the most common genes and DNA. TCRdb's processing, not the study's, gives the V and J calls here. A total of 30,000 to 40,000 distinct CDR3 sequences appear in this sample, around 5% of them only once. The top ten clones comprise 12% to 15% of the sample.

The sequence joins TRBV20-1 to TRBJ2-7; there is no confident call for the D gene. The sample was whole blood. The sequence came from an adult who was a healthcare worker with PCR-confirmed SARS-CoV-2 infection or an uninfected control (not recorded which). The DNA sequence is as follows: TGCAGTGCTATTGTAGCTGACTTCTACGAGCAGTACTTC. This translates into CSAIVADFYEQYF.